These 4 T cell receptor beta chains were all obtained from the same sample, sequenced in a study of CD4 and CD8 cells across lung adenocarcinoma regions. One entry per CDR3 protein results from TCRdb running MiXCR on the PCR reads. The sample lists 9,000 to 15,000 distinct CDR3 sequences, approximately 57% seen once, with less than 40% in the top ten. The material sequenced was CD8+ T cells from the center of a lung tumor. The receptors were sampled from a female donor with lung adenocarcinoma. The CD4 and CD8 labels of this study may be unreliable.

The rearrangement joins TRBV10-2 to TRBJ2-5, with TRBD2 matching over 10 bases. The length of the CDR3 is 14 residues. V was pared by 10 bases and J by 3 bases, with 8 bases of the junction left unmatched. CDR1 WSHSY and CDR2 SAAADI come from the germline V gene. CDR3 sequence (DNA): TGCGCCACCTCAGGAGCGGGGGGGGAAGAGACCCAGTACTTC. This translates into CATSGAGGEETQYF.

The V and J genes are TRBV6-1 and TRBJ1-4, with 7 bases matching TRBD1. This CDR3 region has 13 residues. V shed 6 bases, J shed 6 bases, and the junction held 4 bases outside the gene matches. Germline V gene sequence: CDR1 MNHNS, CDR2 SASEGT. CDR3 residues: CASRRQGDEKLFF. The CDR3 DNA reads TGTGCCAGCAGAAGACAGGGAGATGAAAAACTGTTTTTT.

This chain joins TRBV4-1 and TRBJ1-2; 8 positions match TRBD1. The germline gives CDR1 MGHRA, CDR2 YSYEKL. The CDR3 has 18 residues. Unmatched junction bases numbered 15, after V lost 6 bases and J lost 0 bases. The CDR3 region is CASSPRGDRRVANYGYTF. The CDR3 DNA sequence: TGCGCCAGCAGTCCTCGCGGGGACAGGAGAGTTGCTAACTATGGCTACACCTTC.

V is TRBV27 and J is TRBJ2-5; 7 bases are shared with TRBD2. Near its end, the DNA agrees better with TRBJ2-7, so the J call may be wrong. CDR1 and CDR2 (germline): MNHEY, SMNVEV (reference sequence). CDR3 length: 14 amino acids. The CDR3, as DNA: TGTGCCAGCAGTGTAGGGAGGGGCTTCTACGAGCAGTACTTC. This sequence encodes CASSVGRGFYEQYF.